This T cell receptor beta chain was captured by sequencing in a study of early T cells in non-severe SARS-CoV-2 infection. For the study at large: Sequencing of unsorted whole blood was done on bulk RNA, leaving chains unpaired. Broader study findings: The study's VDJdb matching favored anti-spike CD8 responses and missed private and CD4 specificities.

Molecules of cDNA were individually given unique molecular identifiers that were attached to them. A single record per CDR3 protein comes from TCRdb applying MiXCR to the 5' RACE reads. Seen here are some 61,000 distinct CDR3 sequences, around 14% observed once, and the top ten hold 7.5% to 9%. This clonotype has just a few counts. The antigen is unknown. The CDR3 runs 17 residues. V shed 2 bases, J shed 4 bases, and the junction held 5 bases outside the gene matches. Germline V gene sequence: CDR1 LNHDA, CDR2 SQIVND (reference sequence). Material for sequencing was whole blood. The TCR was taken from an adult who was a healthcare worker with PCR-confirmed SARS-CoV-2 infection or an uninfected control (not recorded which). The chain carries TRBV19 and TRBJ2-1; 13 nucleotides agree with TRBD2. CDR3 nucleotide sequence: TGTGCCAGTAGTATACGGACTAGCGGGAGTGGGTACAATGAGCAGTTCTTC. Its protein is CASSIRTSGSGYNEQFF. Combining the CDR3 with reference TRBV19 and TRBJ2-1 gives the whole variable domain DGGITQSPKYLFRKEGQNVTLSCEQNLNHDAMYWYRQDPGQGLRLIYYSQIVNDFQKGDIAEGYSVSREKKESFPLTVTSAQKNPTAFYLCASSIRTSGSGYNEQFFGPGTRLTVL.